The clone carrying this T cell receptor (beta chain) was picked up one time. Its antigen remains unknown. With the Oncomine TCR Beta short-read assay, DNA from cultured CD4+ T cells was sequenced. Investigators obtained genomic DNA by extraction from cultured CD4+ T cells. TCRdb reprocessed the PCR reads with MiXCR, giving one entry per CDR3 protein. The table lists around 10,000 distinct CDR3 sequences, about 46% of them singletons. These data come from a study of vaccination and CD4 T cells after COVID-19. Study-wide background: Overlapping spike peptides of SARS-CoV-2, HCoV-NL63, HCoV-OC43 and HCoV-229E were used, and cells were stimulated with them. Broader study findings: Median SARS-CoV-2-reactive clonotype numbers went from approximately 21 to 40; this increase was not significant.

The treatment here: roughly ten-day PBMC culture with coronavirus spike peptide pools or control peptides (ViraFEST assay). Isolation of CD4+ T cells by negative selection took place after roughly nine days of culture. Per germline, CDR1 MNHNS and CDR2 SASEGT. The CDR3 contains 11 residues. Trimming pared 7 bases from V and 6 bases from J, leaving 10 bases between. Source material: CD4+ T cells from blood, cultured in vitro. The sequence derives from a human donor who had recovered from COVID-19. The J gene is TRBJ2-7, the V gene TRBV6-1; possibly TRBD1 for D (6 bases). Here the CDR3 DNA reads TGTGCCAGCACACAGGGAAGCGAGCAGTACTTC. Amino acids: CASTQGSEQYF.